These 27 T cell receptor beta chains were all obtained from the same sample, sequenced in a study of cytomegalovirus exposure and HLA in healthy donors. PCR primers comprised 60 Vbeta and 13 Jbeta primers. Here immunoSEQ multiplex PCR was the method, and the copy in TCRdb shows in-frame clones only, minus some. This sample has approximately 140,000 clones, with roughly 66% found just once. Material: PBMCs. Receptors were obtained from a woman aged 18-29 years in good health and CMV-seronegative.

A few counts support this clone. This sequence joins TRBV6-5 and TRBJ1-2, with D possibly matching TRBD1 (5 bases). The CDR3 sequence is 15 residues long. Germline V gene sequence: CDR1 MNHEY, CDR2 SVGAGI. Trimming took 3 bases from V and 4 from J, leaving 15 bases between them. The CDR3: CASSYTRQGGYGYTF. Written as DNA, the CDR3 is TGTGCCAGCAGTTATACCCGGCAGGGCGGCTATGGCTACACCTTC.

V gene TRBV13 combines with J gene TRBJ1-1; TRBD1 matches at 7 bases. V trimming: 5 bases; J trimming: 5 bases; junction bases outside the gene matches: 11. The CDR3 contains 15 residues. Germline V gives CDR1 PRHDT, CDR2 FYEKMQ (reference sequence). The CDR3 region is CASSTRTGGTTEAFF. Here the CDR3 DNA reads TGTGCCAGCAGCACCCGGACAGGAGGGACTACTGAAGCTTTCTTT.

This clone came up a few times. This rearrangement joins TRBV6-6 to TRBJ1-5; D ambiguous. The CDR3 is 15 residues long. Germline V gene data show CDR1 as MNHNY and CDR2 as SVGAGI (reference sequence). V lost 0 bases to trimming and J lost 3 bases, with 9 bases between them. The CDR3 loop is CASSYSGGDNQPQHF. CDR3 DNA sequence: TGTGCCAGCAGTTACTCGGGAGGAGACAATCAGCCCCAGCATTTT.

Comments on this clone: This specimen includes other DNA sequences encoding the same CDR3. The chain joins TRBV2 to TRBJ1-3; tentative D call: TRBD1 (6 bases). CDR3 length equals 12 residues. The germline CDR1 and CDR2 sequences are SNHLY and FYNNEI. Trimming shortened V by 6 bases and J by 4 bases, and 7 bases separated the two germline ends. The CDR3: CASRGQGNTIYF. Written as DNA, the CDR3 is TGTGCCAGCAGAGGACAGGGAAACACCATATATTTT.

The CDR3: CASSMFQTVEQFF. CDR3 bases: TGTGCCAGTAGTATGTTCCAAACAGTGGAACAGTTCTTC. This chain uses TRBV19 with TRBJ2-1, with unresolved D. The CDR3 covers 13 residues. Trimming pared 3 bases from V and 13 bases from J, leaving 16 bases between. The germline gives CDR1 LNHDA, CDR2 SQIVND (reference sequence).

The J gene is TRBJ2-4, the V gene TRBV9; 8 positions match TRBD1. The V and J ends lost 2 bases and 7 bases, in that order; junction bases with no gene match: 5. The CDR3 contains 14 residues. Germline V gene data show CDR1 as SGDLS and CDR2 as YYNGEE. The CDR3 DNA follows: TGTGCCAGCAGCGTGGGGACAGGAGGGAACATTCAGTACTTC. Translating gives CASSVGTGGNIQYF. Combining the CDR3 with reference TRBV9 and TRBJ2-4 gives the whole variable domain DSGVTQTPKHLITATGQRVTLRCSPRSGDLSVYWYQQSLDQGLQFLIQYYNGEERAKGNILERFSAQQFPDLHSELNLSSLELGDSALYFCASSVGTGGNIQYFGAGTRLSVL.

V gene TRBV7-2 combines with J gene TRBJ2-1; 7 bases fit TRBD2. V shed 3 bases and J 4 bases; nucleotides not matched to a gene: 6. CDR3 size: 15 residues. The germline CDR1 and CDR2 sequences are SGHTA and FQGNSA. For the CDR3, the DNA is TGTGCCAGCAGCTTCGGGGCGGGAGATTACAATGAGCAGTTCTTC. It encodes CASSFGAGDYNEQFF.

The chain uses TRBV7-9 and TRBJ1-2, with TRBD1 as a possible D gene (6 bases). CDR3 size: 15 residues. Germline V gene sequence: CDR1 SEHNR, CDR2 FQNEAQ (reference sequence). V lost 2 bases and J lost 8, with 18 bases in between. This CDR3 is CASSLWRGQGLGYTF. The CDR3 nucleotides read TGTGCCAGCAGCTTATGGCGGGGGCAGGGGCTGGGCTACACCTTC.

This clone was picked up a small number of times. This chain connects TRBV15 to TRBJ1-1, with 7 bases matching TRBD1. This CDR3 is 14 amino acids long. Germline V lookup: CDR1 LNHNV, CDR2 YYDKDF (reference sequence). The ends lost 4 bases at V and 5 bases at J; junction bases unmatched: 7. CDR3 in DNA: TGTGCCACCAGCACGCTGACAGGGAGTACTGAAGCTTTCTTT. It encodes CATSTLTGSTEAFF.

This clone was counted a few times. This chain uses TRBV7-3 with TRBJ1-1; no reliable D call. Germline loops: CDR1 SGHTA, CDR2 FQGTGA. Trimming removed 5 bases at V and 2 bases at J, with 9 bases between. The CDR3 extends over 13 amino acids. Here the CDR3 reads CASSRERNTEAFF. CDR3 DNA sequence: TGTGCCAGCAGCCGCGAGCGTAACACTGAAGCTTTCTTT.

A few counts support this clone. CDR3 loop: CASSPPWGRRGTEAFF. The CDR3 bases are TGTGCCAGCTCACCACCGTGGGGCCGGAGAGGCACTGAAGCTTTCTTT. The V call is TRBV18, the J call TRBJ1-1; D might be TRBD1 (5 bases). Germline V lookup: CDR1 KGHSH, CDR2 LQKENI. The CDR3 sequence is 16 residues long. With 0 bases removed from V and 4 bases from J, the gap between germline ends came to 15 bases.

V and J are TRBV7-2 and TRBJ2-3, with 8 bases aligning to TRBD1. This CDR3 region has 14 residues. J lost 3 bases, V lost 8 bases, and 7 bases had no gene match. Germline CDR1 and CDR2: SGHTA and FQGNSA. The CDR3 coding sequence is TGTGCCAGCCAACGGGACAGGAGTACAGATACGCAGTATTTT. This encodes CASQRDRSTDTQYF.

J is TRBJ1-4 and V is TRBV6-6; D may be TRBD1 (5 bases). The CDR3 loop spans 15 amino acids. The germline CDR1 and CDR2 sequences are MNHNY and SVGAGI (reference sequence). The V end was cut by 4 bases, the J end by 4 bases, with 13 bases between. In DNA form, the CDR3 reads TGTGCCAGCAGTTCCCTGGAGGGGAGTAATGAAAAACTGTTTTTT. Translation gives CASSSLEGSNEKLFF.

The chain links TRBV10-3 to TRBJ1-2, with a possible D match to TRBD1 (5 bases). Trimming removed 3 bases at V and 0 bases at J, with 8 bases between. The CDR3 loop spans 14 amino acids. The V gene's germline CDR1 is ENHRY and CDR2 SYGVKD. CDR3 coding DNA: TGTGCCATCAGTGACTTACAGGCTAACTATGGCTACACCTTC. Encoded protein: CAISDLQANYGYTF.

DNA for the CDR3: TGTGCCAGCACCCAAACTAGCGGGAGGCCGAACACCGGGGAGCTGTTTTTT. Its protein is CASTQTSGRPNTGELFF. The V call is TRBV7-8, the J call TRBJ2-2; TRBD2 matches at 12 bases. There are 17 residues in the CDR3. Looked up from germline, CDR1 is SGHVS and CDR2 is FQNEAQ. The V segment lost 7 bases and the J segment 0 bases; nucleotides outside the gene matches: 6.

The genes are TRBV4-1 and TRBJ2-1, with 14 bases that match TRBD2. J lost 1 base, V lost 3 bases, and 8 bases had no gene match. This CDR3 spans 19 amino acids. Germline values: CDR1 MGHRA, CDR2 YSYEKL. CDR3 protein: CASSHRTSGGPRSYNEQFF. Here the CDR3 DNA reads TGCGCCAGCAGCCACAGGACTAGCGGGGGGCCACGTTCCTACAATGAGCAGTTCTTC.

This sequence joins TRBV11-1 and TRBJ2-7, with 7 bases that match TRBD2. Looked up from germline, CDR1 is SGHAT and CDR2 is FQDESV (reference sequence). The J segment lost 9 bases and the V segment lost 1 base, leaving 6 bases of the junction unmatched. The CDR3 has 13 amino acids. In DNA, the CDR3 is TGTGCCAGCAGCTTAGAAGGGAGGGGCGTGCAGTACTTC. Translation gives CASSLEGRGVQYF.

This chain uses TRBV11-3 with TRBJ1-4; a weak D match, TRBD1 (5 bases). Trimming removed 0 bases at V and 2 bases at J, with 7 bases between. CDR1 SGHNT and CDR2 YENEEA come from the germline V gene. The CDR3 is 15 residues long. The DNA for the CDR3 is TGTGCCAGCAGCTTAGAGGCAGGGACTAATGAAAAACTGTTTTTT. It translates to CASSLEAGTNEKLFF. The complete variable domain, with remaining parts taken from reference TRBV11-3 and TRBJ1-4, reads EAGVVQSPRYKIIEKKQPVAFWCNPISGHNTLYWYLQNLGQGPELLIRYENEEAVDDSQLPKDRFSAERLKGVDSTLKIQPAELGDSAVYLCASSLEAGTNEKLFFGSGTQLSVL.

This clone was detected a few times. The V call is TRBV10-3, the J call TRBJ2-3, with a tentative D call TRBD2 (5 bases). Trimming removed 0 bases from V and 2 bases from J, with 6 bases in between. Germline values: CDR1 ENHRY, CDR2 SYGVKD. The CDR3 has 14 amino acids. The CDR3 protein is CAISESRDTDTQYF. The CDR3 DNA reads as TGTGCCATCAGTGAGTCCCGGGACACAGATACGCAGTATTTT.

The chain recombines TRBV28 with TRBJ1-5; D is unclear. The V gene lost 6 bases and the J gene lost 0 bases, with 15 bases spanning the gap. The CDR3 contains 16 residues. CDR1 MDHEN and CDR2 SYDVKM come from the germline V gene. CDR3 sequence reads: CASSPIGRDSNQPQHF. In DNA, the CDR3 is TGTGCCAGCAGCCCCATCGGGCGGGATAGCAATCAGCCCCAGCATTTT.

V gene TRBV2 combines with J gene TRBJ2-3; the match to TRBD2 covers 11 bases. Germline V gene data show CDR1 as SNHLY and CDR2 as FYNNEI. The CDR3 is 15 amino acids. The junction had 8 bases not matched to a gene; V was cut back by 6 bases and J by 6 bases. This chain's CDR3 is CASRSSGGLVDTQYF. The CDR3 DNA follows: TGTGCCAGCAGATCTAGCGGGGGGCTCGTGGATACGCAGTATTTT.

The rearrangement links TRBV5-1 to TRBJ1-2; 12 positions match TRBD1. The junction had 12 bases not matched to a gene; V was cut back by 4 bases and J by 2 bases. This CDR3 has 18 residues. The V gene's germline CDR1 is SGHRS and CDR2 YFSETQ. The CDR3, as DNA: TGCGCCAGCAGCCCGGGACAGGGGGCGCCGGGACAAAACTATGGCTACACCTTC. Amino acid sequence: CASSPGQGAPGQNYGYTF.

This sequence joins TRBV19 and TRBJ1-6; D uncertain. Trimming cost V 6 bases and J 4 bases, with 10 bases left between them. This CDR3 has 14 amino acids. Germline V gene data show CDR1 as LNHDA and CDR2 as SQIVND (reference sequence). DNA of the CDR3: TGTGCCAGTAGCCCCCCCGGGTATAATTCACCCCTCCACTTT. Protein sequence: CASSPPGYNSPLHF.

This chain joins TRBV4-3 and TRBJ1-4, with TRBD1 identical over 9 bases. CDR1 is LGHNA and CDR2 is YSLEER in the germline V gene. Trimming cost V 2 bases and J 10 bases; bases outside gene matches: 5. This CDR3 spans 14 amino acids. CDR3 amino acids: CASSQTGGGAKLFF. CDR3 in DNA: TGCGCCAGCAGCCAAACAGGGGGCGGGGCAAAACTGTTTTTT.

The chain couples TRBV7-2 to TRBJ1-5; D gene uncertain. There are 12 residues in the CDR3. V was shortened by 4 bases and J by 5 bases, with 6 bases between the two germline ends. From germline, CDR1 is SGHTA and CDR2 FQGNSA. The CDR3 loop is CASSYRDQPQHF. CDR3 DNA: TGTGCCAGCAGCTACAGAGATCAGCCCCAGCATTTT.

This chain joins TRBV4-1 and TRBJ2-2; 14 nucleotides align to TRBD2. The V gene end was trimmed by 6 bases and the J gene end by 6 bases; junction bases not matched to a gene: 12. The CDR3 is 18 residues long. CDR1 and CDR2 (germline): MGHRA, YSYEKL. CDR3 protein: CASSRNPGLAGEAGELFF. The CDR3 nucleotides read TGCGCCAGCAGTCGGAATCCGGGACTAGCGGGAGAGGCCGGGGAGCTGTTTTTT.

The CDR3 protein is CASSQGIGGNEKLFF. The CDR3 coding sequence is TGCGCCAGCAGCCAAGGAATCGGGGGTAATGAAAAACTGTTTTTT. This chain links TRBV4-3 with TRBJ1-4; perhaps TRBD1 as D (5 bases). Germline V CDR1 and CDR2: LGHNA, YSLEER. The CDR3 length is 15 residues. Trimming removed 1 base from V and 4 bases from J, with 10 bases in between.